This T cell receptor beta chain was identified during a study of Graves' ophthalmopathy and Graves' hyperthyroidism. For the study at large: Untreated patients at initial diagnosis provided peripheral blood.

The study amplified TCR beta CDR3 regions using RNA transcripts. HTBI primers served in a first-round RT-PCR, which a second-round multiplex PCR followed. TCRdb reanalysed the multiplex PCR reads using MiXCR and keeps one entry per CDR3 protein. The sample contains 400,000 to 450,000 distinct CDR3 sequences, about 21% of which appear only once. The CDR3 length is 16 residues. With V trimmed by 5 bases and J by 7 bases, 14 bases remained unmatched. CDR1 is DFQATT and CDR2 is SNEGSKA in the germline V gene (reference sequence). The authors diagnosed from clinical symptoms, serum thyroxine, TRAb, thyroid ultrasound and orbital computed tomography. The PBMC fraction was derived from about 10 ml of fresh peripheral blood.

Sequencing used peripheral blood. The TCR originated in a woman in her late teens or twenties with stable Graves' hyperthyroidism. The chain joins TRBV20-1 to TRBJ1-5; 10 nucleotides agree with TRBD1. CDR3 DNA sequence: TGCAGTGCTTGGGGATGGGACAGGGGAACGGAACAGCCCCAGCATTTT. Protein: CSAWGWDRGTEQPQHF.